This passage covers 15 T cell receptor beta chains from one sample sequenced in a study of shared clonotypes between healthy human individuals. Clones were sequenced by immunoSEQ multiplex PCR, and TCRdb holds only the in-frame ones, with some missing. Of about 980,000 clones detected, 70% to 85% appear once; the ten largest clones hold approximately 1.5%. Sequencing was carried out using memory CD4+ T cells sorted from blood. The sample's subset: CD45RA-negative fraction. The receptors were sampled from a man between 18 and 29 years old in good health.

In this sample, this clone turned up once. Within the sample, other DNA sequences also encode this same CDR3. CDR3 loop: CAWSPPGNTIYF. As DNA, the CDR3 is TGTGCCTGGAGCCCTCCGGGAAACACCATATATTTT. The chain couples TRBV30 to TRBJ1-3; D gene uncertain. V lost 3 bases and J 4 bases, leaving 7 bases between the germline ends. This CDR3 spans 12 amino acids. Germline CDR1 GTSNPN, CDR2 SVGIG (reference sequence).

There are a few counts of this clone. In the same sample, other DNA sequences code for this CDR3. V is TRBV5-1 and J is TRBJ1-2; tentatively, D is TRBD1 (6 bases). The germline gives CDR1 SGHRS, CDR2 YFSETQ. V was clipped by 0 bases and J by 4 bases, with 7 bases between them. The CDR3 loop spans 13 amino acids. As DNA, the CDR3 is TGCGCCAGCAGCTTGGAAGGGGGCTATGGCTACACCTTC. Protein: CASSLEGGYGYTF.

The rearrangement uses TRBV10-3 and TRBJ2-5; 9 bases are shared with TRBD2. V lost 0 bases and J lost 4; bases outside the gene matches: 9. The CDR3 totals 17 residues. Germline lookup yields CDR1 ENHRY and CDR2 SYGVKD. For the CDR3, the DNA is TGTGCCATCAGTGAGTCTGGGCCGGGACTAGCCCCAGAGACCCAGTACTTC. Its translation: CAISESGPGLAPETQYF.

The J gene is TRBJ1-3, the V gene TRBV6-6; unclear D gene. The CDR3 runs 16 residues. V gave up 0 bases and J gave up 2 bases, with 11 bases separating them. Germline V gene sequence: CDR1 MNHNY, CDR2 SVGAGI (reference sequence). Written as DNA, the CDR3 is TGTGCCAGCAGTTACTCCCGGAGCGGGGCTGGAAACACCATATATTTT. This encodes CASSYSRSGAGNTIYF.

This chain uses TRBV2 with TRBJ1-2; D is possibly TRBD1 (5 bases). The CDR3 totals 14 residues. The V gene's germline CDR1 is SNHLY and CDR2 FYNNEI. Trimming stripped 6 bases from V and 7 bases from J, with 18 bases between. CDR3 nucleotide sequence: TGTGCCAGCAGCGAGACGGCAGGGAGCGTTGGCTACACCTTC. This translates into CASSETAGSVGYTF.

This rearrangement joins TRBV30 to TRBJ2-4; TRBD2 matches at 7 bases. Unmatched junction bases numbered 9, after V lost 1 base and J lost 12 bases. Germline V gives CDR1 GTSNPN, CDR2 SVGIG (reference sequence). The CDR3 covers 13 residues. As DNA, the CDR3 is TGTGCCTGGAGTGCCCGGACTAGGGGAGGTCAGTACTTC. It codes for CAWSARTRGGQYF.

The chain has TRBV30 and TRBJ2-7, with 9 bases that match TRBD1. V lost 3 bases, J lost 7 bases, and 7 bases stayed unmatched. The CDR3 spans 13 residues. Germline V CDR1 and CDR2: GTSNPN, SVGIG (reference sequence). The CDR3 region has the DNA TGTGCCTGGAGGGGACAGGGTCTGGGAGAGCAGTACTTC. Encoded protein: CAWRGQGLGEQYF.

V usage is TRBV18 and J usage is TRBJ2-7; 9 positions match TRBD1. The V gene end was trimmed by 5 bases and the J gene end by 2 bases; junction bases not matched to a gene: 7. The CDR3 contains 15 residues. The germline gives CDR1 KGHSH, CDR2 LQKENI. The CDR3 spells CASSTQGQGPYEQYF. The CDR3 bases are TGTGCCAGCTCAACCCAGGGACAGGGCCCCTACGAGCAGTACTTC.

This chain joins TRBV5-1 and TRBJ1-2, with 7 bases that match TRBD1. Looked up from germline, CDR1 is SGHRS and CDR2 is YFSETQ. With V trimmed by 5 bases and J by 7 bases, 8 bases remained unmatched. The CDR3 extends over 13 amino acids. DNA of the CDR3: TGCGCCAGCAGTATTGACAGGGCTGGTGGCTACACCTTC. Amino acid sequence: CASSIDRAGGYTF.

This clone appeared many times. This rearrangement joins TRBV19 to TRBJ1-5, with D unresolved. The germline V and J ends were trimmed by 4 bases and 4 bases, with 5 bases remaining between them. Germline loops: CDR1 LNHDA, CDR2 SQIVND (reference sequence). The CDR3 totals 12 residues. The CDR3 sequence: CASSTKNQPQHF. In DNA, the CDR3 is TGTGCCAGTAGTACAAAGAATCAGCCCCAGCATTTT.

The chain employs TRBV7-9 and TRBJ2-2; 10 bases are shared with TRBD2. The CDR3 contains 16 residues. The J segment lost 1 base and the V segment lost 4 bases, leaving 3 bases of the junction unmatched. Germline CDR1 and CDR2: SEHNR and FQNEAQ (reference sequence). CDR3 in DNA: TGTGCCAGCAGCTCTCGGACTAGCGGGAACACCGGGGAGCTGTTTTTT. It translates to CASSSRTSGNTGELFF.

J is TRBJ1-2 and V is TRBV30, with 7 bases fitting TRBD1. The germline V gene has CDR1 GTSNPN and CDR2 SVGIG (reference sequence). The ends lost 1 base at V and 8 bases at J; junction bases unmatched: 10. CDR3 size: 14 residues. CDR3 region: CAWSAPDRAGGYTF. The CDR3, as DNA: TGTGCCTGGAGTGCCCCTGACAGGGCCGGCGGCTACACCTTC.

The chain is built from TRBV9 and TRBJ1-3; TRBD1 agrees at 7 bases. The CDR3 loop spans 15 amino acids. The germline gives CDR1 SGDLS, CDR2 YYNGEE. V was clipped by 4 bases and J by 1 base; unmatched bases: 5. CDR3 residues: CASSPQTGSGNTIYF. CDR3 nucleotide sequence: TGTGCCAGCAGCCCCCAGACAGGGTCTGGAAACACCATATATTTT.

The chain has TRBV15 and TRBJ1-2, with D tentatively TRBD1 (6 bases). The germline V and J ends were trimmed by 5 bases and 0 bases, with 10 bases remaining between them. This CDR3 contains 14 residues. Germline CDR1 and CDR2: LNHNV and YYDKDF (reference sequence). The CDR3 bases are TGTGCCACCAGCTATGACAGGACTAACTATGGCTACACCTTC. Its translation: CATSYDRTNYGYTF.

This chain uses TRBV7-2 with TRBJ1-2; the D is unclear. Deletions cut 1 base from V and 7 bases from J, with 10 bases between. The germline V gene encodes CDR1 SGHTA and CDR2 FQGNSA. The CDR3 has 13 amino acids. The CDR3 loop is CASSLDLTAGYTF. The CDR3 DNA reads as TGTGCCAGCAGCTTAGATCTGACCGCTGGCTACACCTTC.